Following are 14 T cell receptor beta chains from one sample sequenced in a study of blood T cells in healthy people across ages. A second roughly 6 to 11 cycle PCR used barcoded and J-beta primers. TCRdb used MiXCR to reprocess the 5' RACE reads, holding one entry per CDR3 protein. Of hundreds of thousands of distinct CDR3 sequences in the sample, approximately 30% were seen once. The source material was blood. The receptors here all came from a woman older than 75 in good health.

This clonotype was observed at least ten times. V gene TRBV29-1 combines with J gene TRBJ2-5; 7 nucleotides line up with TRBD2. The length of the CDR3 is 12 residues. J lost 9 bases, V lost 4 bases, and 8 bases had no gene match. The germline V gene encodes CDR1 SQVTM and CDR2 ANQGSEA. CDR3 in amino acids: CSVGEGRWPQYF. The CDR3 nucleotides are TGCAGCGTTGGGGAGGGGAGGTGGCCCCAGTACTTC.

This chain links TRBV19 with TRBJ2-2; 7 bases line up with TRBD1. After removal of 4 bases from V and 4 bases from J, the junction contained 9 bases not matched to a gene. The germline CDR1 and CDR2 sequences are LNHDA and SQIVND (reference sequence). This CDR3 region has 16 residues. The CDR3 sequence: CASSRGRTGPTGELFF. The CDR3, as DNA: TGTGCCAGTAGTAGGGGCCGGACAGGACCCACCGGGGAGCTGTTTTTT.

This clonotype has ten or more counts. The CDR3 DNA reads as TGTGCCAGCAGTGAAGTCCTAGCGGGGGGCTCCTATCTAGCCAAAAACATTCAGTACTTC. Translated: CASSEVLAGGSYLAKNIQYF. V gene TRBV6-1 combines with J gene TRBJ2-4, with 11 bases aligning to TRBD2. CDR1 is MNHNS and CDR2 is SASEGT in the germline V gene. Unmatched junction bases numbered 11, after V lost 1 base and J lost 0 bases. CDR3 length: 20 amino acids.

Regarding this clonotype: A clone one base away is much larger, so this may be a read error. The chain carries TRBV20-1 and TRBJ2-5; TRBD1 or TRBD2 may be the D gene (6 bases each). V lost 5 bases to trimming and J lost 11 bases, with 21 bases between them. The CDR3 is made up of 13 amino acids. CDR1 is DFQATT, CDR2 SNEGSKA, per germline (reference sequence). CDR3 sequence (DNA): TGCAGTGCTCCCCCGGGGGCCCCCTACGGGCAGTACTTC. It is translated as CSAPPGAPYGQYF.

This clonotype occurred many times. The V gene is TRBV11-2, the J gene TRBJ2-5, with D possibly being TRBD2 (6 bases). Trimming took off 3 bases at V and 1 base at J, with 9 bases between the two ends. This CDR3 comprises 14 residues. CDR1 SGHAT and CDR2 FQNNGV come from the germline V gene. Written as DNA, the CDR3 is TGTGCCAGCAGCTTCGCGGGGACCCAAGAGACCCAGTACTTC. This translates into CASSFAGTQETQYF.

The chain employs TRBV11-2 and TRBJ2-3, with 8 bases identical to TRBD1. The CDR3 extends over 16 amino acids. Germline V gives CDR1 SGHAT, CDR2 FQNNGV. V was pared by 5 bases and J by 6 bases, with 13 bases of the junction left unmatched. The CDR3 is CASSASGTGLRDTQYF. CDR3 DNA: TGTGCCAGCAGCGCCTCCGGGACAGGCCTAAGGGATACGCAGTATTTT. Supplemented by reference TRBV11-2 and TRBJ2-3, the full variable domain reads EAGVAQSPRYKIIEKRQSVAFWCNPISGHATLYWYQQILGQGPKLLIQFQNNGVVDDSQLPKDRFSAERLKGVDSTLKIQPAKLEDSAVYLCASSASGTGLRDTQYFGPGTRLTVL.

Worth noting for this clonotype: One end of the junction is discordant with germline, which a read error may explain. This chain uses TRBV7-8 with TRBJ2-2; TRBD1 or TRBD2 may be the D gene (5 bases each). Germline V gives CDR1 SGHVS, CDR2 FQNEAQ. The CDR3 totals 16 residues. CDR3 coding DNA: TGTGCCAGCAGGTTAGGGGTACCCTCGAACACCGGGGAGCGGTTTTTT. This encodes CASRLGVPSNTGERFF.

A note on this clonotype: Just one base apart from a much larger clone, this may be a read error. The CDR3 DNA follows: TGTGCCACCAGCAGAGATCTAGGAGGCTATGGCTACACCTTC. Its translation: CATSRDLGGYGYTF. This chain uses TRBV15 with TRBJ1-2; unclear D gene. CDR1 and CDR2 from the germline V gene are LNHNV and YYDKDF (reference sequence). V dropped 0 bases and J dropped 4 bases, with 9 bases sitting between them. This CDR3 is built from 14 residues.

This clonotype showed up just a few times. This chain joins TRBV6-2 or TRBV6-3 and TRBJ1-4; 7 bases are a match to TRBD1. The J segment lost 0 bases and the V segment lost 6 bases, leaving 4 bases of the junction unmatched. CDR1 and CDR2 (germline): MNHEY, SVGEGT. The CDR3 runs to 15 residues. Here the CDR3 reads CASRETGATNEKLFF. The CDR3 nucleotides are TGTGCCAGCAGGGAAACAGGGGCAACTAATGAAAAACTGTTTTTT.

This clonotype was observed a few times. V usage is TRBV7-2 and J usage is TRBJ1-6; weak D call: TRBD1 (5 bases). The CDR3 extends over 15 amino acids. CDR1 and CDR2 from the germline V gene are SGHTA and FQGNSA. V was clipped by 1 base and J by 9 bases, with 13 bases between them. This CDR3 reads CASSLEGRQGSPLHF. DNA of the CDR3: TGTGCCAGCAGCTTAGAAGGGCGTCAGGGTTCACCCCTCCACTTT. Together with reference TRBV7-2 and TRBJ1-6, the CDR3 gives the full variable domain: GAGVSQSPSNKVTEKGKDVELRCDPISGHTALYWYRQSLGQGLEFLIYFQGNSAPDKSGLPSDRFSAERTGGSVSTLTIQRTQQEDSAVYLCASSLEGRQGSPLHFGNGTRLTVT.

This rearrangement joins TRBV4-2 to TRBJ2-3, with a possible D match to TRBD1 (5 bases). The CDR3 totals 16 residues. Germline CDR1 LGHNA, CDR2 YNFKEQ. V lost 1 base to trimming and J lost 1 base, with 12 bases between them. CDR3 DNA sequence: TGTGCCAGCAGCCAAGGATCAAGGGGTGGCACAGATACGCAGTATTTT. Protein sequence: CASSQGSRGGTDTQYF.

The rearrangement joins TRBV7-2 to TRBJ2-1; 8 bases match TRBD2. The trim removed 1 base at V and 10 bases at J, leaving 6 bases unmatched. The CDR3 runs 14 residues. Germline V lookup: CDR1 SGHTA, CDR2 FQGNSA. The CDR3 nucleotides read TGTGCCAGCAGCTTAGGGCGGGGGGAAGGGGAGCAGTTCTTC. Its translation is CASSLGRGEGEQFF.

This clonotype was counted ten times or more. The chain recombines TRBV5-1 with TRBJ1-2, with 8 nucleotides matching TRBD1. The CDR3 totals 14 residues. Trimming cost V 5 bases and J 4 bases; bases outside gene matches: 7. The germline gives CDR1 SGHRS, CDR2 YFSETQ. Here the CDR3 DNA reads TGCGCCAGCAGAGGGACAGGAGATTCCTATGGCTACACCTTC. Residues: CASRGTGDSYGYTF. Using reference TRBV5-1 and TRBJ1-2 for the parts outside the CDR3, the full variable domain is KAGVTQTPRYLIKTRGQQVTLSCSPISGHRSVSWYQQTPGQGLQFLFEYFSETQRNKGNFPGRFSGRQFSNSRSEMNVSTLELGDSALYLCASRGTGDSYGYTFGSGTRLTVV.

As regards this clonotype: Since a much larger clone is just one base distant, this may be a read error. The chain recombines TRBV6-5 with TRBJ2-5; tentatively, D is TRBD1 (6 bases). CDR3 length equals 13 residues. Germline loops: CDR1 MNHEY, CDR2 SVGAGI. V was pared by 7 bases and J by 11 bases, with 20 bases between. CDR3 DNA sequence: TGTGCCAGCACCACCTCAGGGACAAGTGAGCAGTACTTC. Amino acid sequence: CASTTSGTSEQYF.